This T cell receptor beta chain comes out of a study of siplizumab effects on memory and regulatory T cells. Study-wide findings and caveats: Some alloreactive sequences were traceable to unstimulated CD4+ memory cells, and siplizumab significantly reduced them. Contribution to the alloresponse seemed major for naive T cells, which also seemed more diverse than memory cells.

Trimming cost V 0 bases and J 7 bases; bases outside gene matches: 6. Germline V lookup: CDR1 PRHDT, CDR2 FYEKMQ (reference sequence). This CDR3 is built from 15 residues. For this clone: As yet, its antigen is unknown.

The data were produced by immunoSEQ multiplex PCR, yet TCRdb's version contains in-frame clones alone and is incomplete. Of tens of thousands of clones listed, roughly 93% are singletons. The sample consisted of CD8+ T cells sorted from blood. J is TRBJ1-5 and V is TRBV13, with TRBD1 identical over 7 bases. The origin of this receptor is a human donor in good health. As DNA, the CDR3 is TGTGCCAGCAGCTTAGGGACAGGGTTAGGGCAGCCCCAGCATTTT. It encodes CASSLGTGLGQPQHF.